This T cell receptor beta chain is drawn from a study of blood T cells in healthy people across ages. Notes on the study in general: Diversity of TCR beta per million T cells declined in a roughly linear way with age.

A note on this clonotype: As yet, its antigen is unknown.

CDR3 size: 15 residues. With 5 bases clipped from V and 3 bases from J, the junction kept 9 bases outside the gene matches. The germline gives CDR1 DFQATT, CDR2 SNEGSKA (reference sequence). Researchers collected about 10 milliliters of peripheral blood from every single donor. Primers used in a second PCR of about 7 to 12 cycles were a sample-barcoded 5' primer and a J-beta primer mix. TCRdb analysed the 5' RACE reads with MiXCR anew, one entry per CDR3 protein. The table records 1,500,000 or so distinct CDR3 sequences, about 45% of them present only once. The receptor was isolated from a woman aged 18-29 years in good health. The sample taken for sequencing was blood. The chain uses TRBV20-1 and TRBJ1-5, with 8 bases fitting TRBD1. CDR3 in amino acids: CSASGQGEDNQPQHF. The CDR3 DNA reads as TGCAGTGCTTCAGGACAGGGCGAGGACAATCAGCCCCAGCATTTT.